What follows describes a single TCR beta chain. Sequenced by immunoSEQ multiplex PCR; TCRdb stores in-frame clones only, minus some. The sample has 150,000 to 250,000 clones; about 85% are singletons. Trimming cost V 3 bases and J 8 bases, with 14 bases left between them. The CDR3 covers 13 residues. The germline CDR1 and CDR2 sequences are SGDLS and YYNGEE. These data originate in a study of blood T cell repertoires in COVID-19. The Seattle patients joined while their infection was active and were tracked longitudinally afterward. Sequenced input: peripheral blood. This sequence was found in a woman in her 40s with COVID-19, enrolled during active disease. This rearrangement joins TRBV9 to TRBJ1-2, with D possibly TRBD1 on 6 matching bases. The CDR3 DNA follows: TGTGCCAGCAGCGGCACAGGGCTGGGCGGCTACACCTTC. It yields the protein CASSGTGLGGYTF.